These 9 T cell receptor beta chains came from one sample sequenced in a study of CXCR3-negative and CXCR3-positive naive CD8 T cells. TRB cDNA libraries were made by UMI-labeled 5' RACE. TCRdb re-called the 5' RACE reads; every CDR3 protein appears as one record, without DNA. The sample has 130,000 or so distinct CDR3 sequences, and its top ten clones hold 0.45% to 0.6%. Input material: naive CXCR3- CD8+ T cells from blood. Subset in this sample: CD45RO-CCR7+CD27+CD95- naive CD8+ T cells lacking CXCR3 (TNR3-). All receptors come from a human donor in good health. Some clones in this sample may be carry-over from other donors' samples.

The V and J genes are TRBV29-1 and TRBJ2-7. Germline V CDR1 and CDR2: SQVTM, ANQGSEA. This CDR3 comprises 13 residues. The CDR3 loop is CSVVGGNSYEQYF.

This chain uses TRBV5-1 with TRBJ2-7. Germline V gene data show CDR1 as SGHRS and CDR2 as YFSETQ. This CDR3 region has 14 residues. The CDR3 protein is CASSLVVGSYEQYF.

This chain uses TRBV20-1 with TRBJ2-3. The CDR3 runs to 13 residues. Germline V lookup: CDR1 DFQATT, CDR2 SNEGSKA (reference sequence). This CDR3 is CSAPSVSTDTQYF.

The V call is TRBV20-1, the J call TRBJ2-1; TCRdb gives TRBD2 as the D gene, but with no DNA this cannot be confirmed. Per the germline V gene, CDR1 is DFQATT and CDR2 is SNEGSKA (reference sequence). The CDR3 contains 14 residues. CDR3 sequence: CSASSGSSYNEQFF.

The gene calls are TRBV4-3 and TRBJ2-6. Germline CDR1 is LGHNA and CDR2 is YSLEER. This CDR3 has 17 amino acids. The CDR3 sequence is CASSQEGEGSGANVLTF.

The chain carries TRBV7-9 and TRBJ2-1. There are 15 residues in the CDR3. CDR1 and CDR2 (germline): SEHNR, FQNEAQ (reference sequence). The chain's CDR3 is CASSLPLGSLDEQFF.

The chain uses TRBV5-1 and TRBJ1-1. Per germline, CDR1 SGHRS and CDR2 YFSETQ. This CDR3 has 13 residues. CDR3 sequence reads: CASSLEEYTEAFF.

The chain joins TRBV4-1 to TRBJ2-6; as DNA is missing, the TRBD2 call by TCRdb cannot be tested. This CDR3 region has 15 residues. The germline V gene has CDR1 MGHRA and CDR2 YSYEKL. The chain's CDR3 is CASREGSSGANVLTF.

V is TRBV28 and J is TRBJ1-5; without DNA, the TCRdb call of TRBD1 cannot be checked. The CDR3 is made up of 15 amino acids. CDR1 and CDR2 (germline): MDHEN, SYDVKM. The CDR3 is CASSRGQGGNQPQHF.